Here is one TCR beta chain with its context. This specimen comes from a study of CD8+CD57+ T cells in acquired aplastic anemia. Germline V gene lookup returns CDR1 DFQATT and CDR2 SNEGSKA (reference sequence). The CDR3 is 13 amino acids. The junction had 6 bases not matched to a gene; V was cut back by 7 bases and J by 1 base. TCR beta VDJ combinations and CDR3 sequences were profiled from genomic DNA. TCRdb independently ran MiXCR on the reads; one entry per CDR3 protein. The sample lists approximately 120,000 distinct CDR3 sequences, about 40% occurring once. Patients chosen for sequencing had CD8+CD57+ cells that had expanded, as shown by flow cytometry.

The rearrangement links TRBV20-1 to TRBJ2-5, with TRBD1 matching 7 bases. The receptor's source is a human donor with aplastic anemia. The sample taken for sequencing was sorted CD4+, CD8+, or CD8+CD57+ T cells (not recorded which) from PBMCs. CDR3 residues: CSDRTGPQETQYF. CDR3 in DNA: TGCAGTGACCGGACAGGCCCCCAAGAGACCCAGTACTTC.